This section outlines one T cell receptor beta chain sequence together with its context. These data originate in a study of blood T cells in healthy people across ages. It was with a sample-barcoded 5' primer and a J-beta primer mix that a second PCR of roughly 7 to 12 cycles was run. TCRdb re-analysed the 5' RACE reads in MiXCR, keeping a single row per CDR3 protein. Of about 670,000 distinct CDR3 sequences in the sample, roughly 43% were seen once. Trimming took 0 bases from V and 8 from J, leaving 19 bases between them. From germline, CDR1 is KGHSH and CDR2 LQKENI. This CDR3 is 16 amino acids long.

V usage is TRBV18 and J usage is TRBJ1-2; D remains unclear. This TCR derives from a man older than 75 in good health. Sequenced sample: blood. This CDR3 is CASSPPSLPGAEGYTF. CDR3 sequence (DNA): TGTGCCAGCTCACCACCATCATTACCGGGAGCCGAGGGCTACACCTTC.